These 10 T cell receptor beta chains originate from one sample sequenced in a study of regulatory T cells in long-lasting Graves disease (dated by TCRdb to the early 2020s). The meaning of the sample's time point label: newly diagnosed GD, antithyroid drugs for less than 3 months. For both TCR sequencing and RNA sequencing, RNA was extracted from PBMCs in TRIzol. The library was produced with multiplex PCR. Instrument on record: Illumina HiSeq 4000. To build TCR beta libraries, CDR3 regions were amplified by Arm-PCR using iRepertoire HTBI primers. TCRdb passed the public sequencing reads through fastp at Q25 and MiXCR, retaining productive beta sequences. A single entry per CDR3 protein holds the most common genes and DNA from its merged rows. The sample table lists over 350,000 distinct CDR3 sequences, about 15% of them with a count of one. Approximately 8% of the sample belongs to the ten largest clones.

These sequences were also reported in another study, on T cells in Graves' hyperthyroidism and ophthalmopathy.

The sequencing used peripheral blood mononuclear cells (PBMCs), collected at new diagnosis, from a patient treated with antithyroid drugs. These receptors came from a middle-aged woman with Graves disease. Donor details come from another sample of the same person, matched by shared clones.

The chain combines TRBV20-1 with TRBJ2-7, with D perhaps matching TRBD2 (5 bases). Germline V lookup: CDR1 DFQATT, CDR2 SNEGSKA (reference sequence). This CDR3 spans 16 amino acids. The V gene lost 2 bases and the J gene lost 2 bases, with 19 bases spanning the gap. For the CDR3, the DNA is TGCAGTGCTAGACCCCTCTTACTCGCGGGTACCTACGAGCAGTACTTC. It translates to CSARPLLLAGTYEQYF.

This clonotype was picked up many times. The gene calls are TRBV12-3 or TRBV12-4 and TRBJ2-6, with D unclear. The CDR3 contains 14 residues. The V end lost 4 bases, the J end lost 0 bases, and 4 bases lay between the germline ends. CDR3 in DNA: TGTGCCAGCAGTTCCAACTCTGGGGCCAACGTCCTGACTTTC. Translating gives CASSSNSGANVLTF.

This chain joins TRBV19 and TRBJ2-5, with D unresolved. Trimming cost V 0 bases and J 3 bases, with 8 bases left between them. The CDR3 extends over 14 amino acids. Germline CDR1 LNHDA, CDR2 SQIVND (reference sequence). The CDR3 is CASSIDLRKETQYF. Written as DNA, the CDR3 is TGTGCCAGTAGTATAGACCTCAGAAAAGAGACCCAGTACTTC.

In this sample, this clonotype turned up many times. CDR3 loop: CASSNRQGRGKLFF. CDR3 nucleotides: TGTGCCAGCAGTAACCGACAGGGGCGCGGAAAACTGTTTTTT. V gene TRBV5-6 combines with J gene TRBJ1-4; 8 positions agree with TRBD1. The CDR3 extends over 14 amino acids. Germline-derived CDR1 and CDR2 are SGHDT and YYEEEE. The ends lost 5 bases at V and 10 bases at J; junction bases unmatched: 10.

The table lists this clonotype with many counts. The chain links TRBV7-2 to TRBJ2-3; D is ambiguous. Between the trimmed V and J ends, which lost 5 bases and 0 bases, there was a span of 15 bases. Per germline, CDR1 SGHTA and CDR2 FQGNSA. This CDR3 is built from 16 residues. The DNA of the CDR3 is TGTGCCAGCAGCCCGTACTCGGCAATAAGCACAGATACGCAGTATTTT. It encodes CASSPYSAISTDTQYF.

V usage is TRBV15 and J usage is TRBJ2-2, with TRBD2 as a possible D gene (5 bases). V was trimmed by 7 bases and J by 6 bases, leaving 24 bases between them. Germline V CDR1 and CDR2: LNHNV, YYDKDF (reference sequence). The CDR3 consists of 17 residues. The CDR3 spells CATTPEASSSFPGELFF. The CDR3 DNA is TGTGCCACCACACCAGAGGCTAGCTCGTCGTTCCCCGGGGAGCTGTTTTTT.

This clonotype has a handful of counts. This sequence joins TRBV20-1 and TRBJ1-2; D might be TRBD1 (5 bases). CDR3 length: 15 residues. Trimming stripped 0 bases from V and 3 bases from J, with 14 bases between. The germline gives CDR1 DFQATT, CDR2 SNEGSKA (reference sequence). As DNA, the CDR3 is TGCAGTGCTAGAGACACAGGAGCTACTTACTATGGCTACACCTTC. It is translated as CSARDTGATYYGYTF.

This clonotype was detected ten times or more. The rearrangement uses TRBV28 and TRBJ2-1; TRBD2 matches 8 bases. With V trimmed by 6 bases and J by 6 bases, 10 bases remained unmatched. CDR1 is MDHEN, CDR2 SYDVKM, per germline. The CDR3 covers 15 residues. The CDR3 nucleotides read TGTGCCAGCAGCCCCGGGGGGGAGGGCCTCAATGAGCAGTTCTTC. This sequence encodes CASSPGGEGLNEQFF. Full variable domain (remainder filled in from reference TRBV28 and TRBJ2-1): DVKVTQSSRYLVKRTGEKVFLECVQDMDHENMFWYRQDPGLGLRLIYFSYDVKMKEKGDIPEGYSVSREKKERFSLILESASTNQTSMYLCASSPGGEGLNEQFFGPGTRLTVL.

The chain links TRBV4-3 to TRBJ2-1; TRBD2 aligns across 14 bases. The germline V gene has CDR1 LGHNA and CDR2 YSLEER. The length of the CDR3 is 17 residues. V trimming: 1 base; J trimming: 6 bases; junction bases outside the gene matches: 5. The CDR3 loop reads CASSQGSGLAGVNEQFF. The CDR3 DNA reads TGCGCCAGCAGCCAAGGCTCGGGACTAGCGGGAGTCAATGAGCAGTTCTTC.

Many counts were recorded for this clonotype. The rearrangement links TRBV5-5 to TRBJ2-5; no definite D call. The length of the CDR3 is 12 residues. Trimming cost V 0 bases and J 13 bases, with 13 bases left between them. Germline CDR1 SGHKS, CDR2 YYEKEE (reference sequence). The CDR3 nucleotides read TGTGCCAGCAGCTTGGGGCCCGCCGACCCGTACTTC. It yields the protein CASSLGPADPYF.